This paragraph reports one T cell receptor (beta chain). Its antigen is not identified. The CDR3 covers 20 residues. The assay was immunoSEQ multiplex PCR, and TCRdb's table has in-frame clones only and misses some. The sample includes under 850,000 clones, almost 95% of them seen just once. As defined, naive CD8 cells were CD45RO-negative and positively selected for CCR7, with terminally differentiated effector memory CD45RA+ cells excluded. The source of the sample is a study of shared clonotypes between healthy human individuals. Overall study results and limits: Sharing across four donors was highest in naive CD4 (approximately 5%) and lowest in memory CD8 (approximately 0.4%).

The sample taken for sequencing was naive CD8+ T cells sorted from blood. The origin of this receptor is a man aged 25 to 40 in good health. This sequence joins TRBV21-1 and TRBJ2-3; the table's TRBD2 call for D was not verified on the DNA. TRBV21-1 constitutes a pseudogene. The CDR3 reads CASSKLSGTSGRGSTDTQYF. In DNA, the CDR3 is TGTGCCAGCAGCAAACTTTCCGGGACTAGCGGGAGGGGGAGCACAGATACGCAGTATTTT.